A selection of T cell receptor beta chains follows, all from one sample in a study of TIL therapy for anti-PD-1-resistant metastatic lung cancer. Here immunoSEQ multiplex PCR was the method, and the copy in TCRdb shows in-frame clones only, minus some. In the table there are 50,000 or so clones, 79% of which are singletons. Sequenced here: blood, sampled at baseline. These receptors were obtained from a woman between 30 and 85 years old with non-small cell lung cancer. The CDR3 runs from the conserved cysteine through the conserved F or W. A D gene is named only where the DNA matches it firmly. Clone size is given for some rows only: seen once, a few or many times, or a class if the clone is expanded.

clone_size: few
v_call: TRBV5-4
d_call: TRBD2
j_call: TRBJ2-2
cdr3_nt: TGTGCCAGCAGCTTGAAAAAATCACTAGCGCGGAACACCGGGGAGCTGTTTTTT
cdr3_aa: CASSLKKSLARNTGELFF

clone_size: .
v_call: TRBV30
d_call: TRBD1
j_call: TRBJ1-2
cdr3_nt: TGTGCCTGGAGCCGGGACAGGCCGAAGGGCTACACCTTC
cdr3_aa: CAWSRDRPKGYTF

clone_size: .
v_call: TRBV7-9
d_call: .
j_call: TRBJ2-5
cdr3_nt: TGTGCCAGCAGCGTACAAGAGACCCAGTACTTC
cdr3_aa: CASSVQETQYF

clone_size: .
v_call: TRBV5-1
d_call: .
j_call: TRBJ1-4
cdr3_nt: TGCGCCAGCAGCCCCTCAGGGGATCCGTCGGAGAAACTGTTTTTT
cdr3_aa: CASSPSGDPSEKLFF

clone_size: .
v_call: TRBV6-4
d_call: .
j_call: TRBJ2-3
cdr3_nt: TGTGCCAGCAGTGACATAAACACAGATACGCAGTATTTT
cdr3_aa: CASSDINTDTQYF

clone_size: once
v_call: TRBV19
d_call: TRBD1
j_call: TRBJ2-7
cdr3_nt: TGTGCCAGTAGTAACCAGGGACAGTACCACGAGCAGTACTTC
cdr3_aa: CASSNQGQYHEQYF

clone_size: .
v_call: TRBV11-2
d_call: TRBD1
j_call: TRBJ1-2
cdr3_nt: TGTGCCAGCAGCCCGCAAACCACAGGGGGTGGCTACACCTTC
cdr3_aa: CASSPQTTGGGYTF

clone_size: .
v_call: TRBV11-3
d_call: .
j_call: TRBJ1-2
cdr3_nt: TGTGCCAGCAGCTTTACTACCGGGACTGGCTATGGCTACACCTTC
cdr3_aa: CASSFTTGTGYGYTF

clone_size: .
v_call: TRBV27
d_call: TRBD1
j_call: TRBJ1-2
cdr3_nt: TGTGCCAGCAGTCCCTACTCCGGGACAGAAATTTATGGCTACACCTTC
cdr3_aa: CASSPYSGTEIYGYTF

clone_size: .
v_call: TRBV7-6
d_call: .
j_call: TRBJ1-3
cdr3_nt: TGTGCCAGCAGCTTGTATGTGGGGGGGCACTCTGGAAACACCATATATTTT
cdr3_aa: CASSLYVGGHSGNTIYF

clone_size: .
v_call: TRBV4-2
d_call: .
j_call: TRBJ1-6
cdr3_nt: TGTGCCAGCAGCCAAGAACTACCCTCACCCCTCCACTTT
cdr3_aa: CASSQELPSPLHF

clone_size: .
v_call: TRBV6-9
d_call: .
j_call: TRBJ1-2
cdr3_nt: TGTGCCAGCAGTTTCAGGGTTGGCTATGGCTACACCTTC
cdr3_aa: CASSFRVGYGYTF

clone_size: few
v_call: TRBV11-2
d_call: .
j_call: TRBJ1-2
cdr3_nt: TGTGCCAGCAGCCTACCCGGCCCCAACAGTGCCTCTTATGTTGGCTACACCTTC
cdr3_aa: CASSLPGPNSASYVGYTF

clone_size: .
v_call: TRBV10-3
d_call: TRBD1
j_call: TRBJ2-3
cdr3_nt: TGTGCCATCAAGACAGGGTATGTCGCAGATACGCAGTATTTT
cdr3_aa: CAIKTGYVADTQYF

clone_size: .
v_call: TRBV18
d_call: TRBD2
j_call: TRBJ2-3
cdr3_nt: TGTGCCAGCTCACTTATAGCGGGTAACACAGATACGCAGTATTTT
cdr3_aa: CASSLIAGNTDTQYF

clone_size: .
v_call: TRBV6-1
d_call: TRBD1
j_call: TRBJ2-2
cdr3_nt: TGTGCCAGCAGGCCCGGGACAGGGGGCACCGGGGAGCTGTTTTTT
cdr3_aa: CASRPGTGGTGELFF

clone_size: few
v_call: TRBV11-3
d_call: .
j_call: TRBJ2-7
cdr3_nt: TGTGCCAGCAGCTTGTCAGAAGGCGAGCAGTACTTC
cdr3_aa: CASSLSEGEQYF

clone_size: few
v_call: TRBV27
d_call: .
j_call: TRBJ1-3
cdr3_nt: TGTGCCAGCAGCACATCTGGAGGGGTCTTAACTGGAAACACCATATATTTT
cdr3_aa: CASSTSGGVLTGNTIYF

clone_size: .
v_call: TRBV1
d_call: .
j_call: TRBJ2-7
cdr3_nt: TGCACCAGCAGCCAAGACTCAGTCAGCCCGCACCCCTCCTACGAGCAGTACTTC
cdr3_aa: CTSSQDSVSPHPSYEQYF

clone_size: once
v_call: TRBV6-5
d_call: TRBD1
j_call: TRBJ2-5
cdr3_nt: TGTGCCAGCAGTCTGACAGGGGGCCAAGAGACCCAGTACTTC
cdr3_aa: CASSLTGGQETQYF

clone_size: .
v_call: TRBV6-5
d_call: TRBD1
j_call: TRBJ2-1
cdr3_nt: TGTGCCAGCAGTTATTCGACAGGGGAATATGAGCAGTTCTTC
cdr3_aa: CASSYSTGEYEQFF

clone_size: .
v_call: TRBV10-1
d_call: .
j_call: TRBJ2-1
cdr3_nt: TGCGCCAGCACCCCAGGCGATTCTCGCGATGAGCAGTTCTTC
cdr3_aa: CASTPGDSRDEQFF

clone_size: .
v_call: TRBV28
d_call: .
j_call: TRBJ2-3
cdr3_nt: TGTGCCACCAGGCCCCAGGGACCAGATACGCAGTATTTT
cdr3_aa: CATRPQGPDTQYF

clone_size: .
v_call: TRBV29-1
d_call: TRBD1
j_call: TRBJ1-2
cdr3_nt: TGCAGCGTGGCAGGACAGGGTTATTATGGCTACACCTTC
cdr3_aa: CSVAGQGYYGYTF

clone_size: .
v_call: TRBV11-2
d_call: TRBD2
j_call: TRBJ2-3
cdr3_nt: TGTGCCAGCAGCAAGGGACTAGCGGACACAGATACGCAGTATTTT
cdr3_aa: CASSKGLADTDTQYF

clone_size: .
v_call: TRBV27
d_call: .
j_call: TRBJ2-5
cdr3_nt: TGTGCCGGCAGTTCTCGGGGGCTGGAGACCCAGTACTTC
cdr3_aa: CAGSSRGLETQYF

clone_size: .
v_call: TRBV9
d_call: TRBD2
j_call: TRBJ2-2
cdr3_nt: TGTGCCAGCAGCGTAGCTACTAGCGGGGGTTACACCGGGGAGCTGTTTTTT
cdr3_aa: CASSVATSGGYTGELFF

clone_size: .
v_call: TRBV5-4
d_call: .
j_call: TRBJ2-7
cdr3_nt: TGTGCCAGCAGCTTGAGGGGGGGCCGGTACGAGCAGTACTTC
cdr3_aa: CASSLRGGRYEQYF

clone_size: few
v_call: TRBV12-1
d_call: .
j_call: TRBJ1-5
cdr3_nt: TGTGCCAGCAGCGCCACAGGGGGCCCAGGTCAGCCCCAGCATTTT
cdr3_aa: CASSATGGPGQPQHF

clone_size: few
v_call: TRBV5-1
d_call: TRBD1
j_call: TRBJ2-7
cdr3_nt: TGCGCCAGCAGCTCCCAGGGGGCGGGAAACGAGCAGTACTTC
cdr3_aa: CASSSQGAGNEQYF

clone_size: .
v_call: TRBV5-1
d_call: .
j_call: TRBJ1-1
cdr3_nt: TGCGCCAGCAGCTTGAGTTTCGGGGTCACTGAAGCTTTCTTT
cdr3_aa: CASSLSFGVTEAFF

clone_size: once
v_call: TRBV29-1
d_call: .
j_call: TRBJ1-4
cdr3_nt: TGCAGCGTTGAAGAAAGGCGCCAGAGCGAAAAACTGTTTTTT
cdr3_aa: CSVEERRQSEKLFF

clone_size: .
v_call: TRBV7-8
d_call: TRBD2
j_call: TRBJ2-2
cdr3_nt: TGTGCCAGCAGCTTAACACTAGCGGCGAACACCGGGGAGCTGTTTTTT
cdr3_aa: CASSLTLAANTGELFF

clone_size: .
v_call: TRBV7-3
d_call: .
j_call: TRBJ2-1
cdr3_nt: TGTGCCAGCAGCTTCCCTACAGGAGTCGGCTACAATGAGCAGTTCTTC
cdr3_aa: CASSFPTGVGYNEQFF

clone_size: .
v_call: TRBV9
d_call: .
j_call: TRBJ2-1
cdr3_nt: TGTGCCAGCACCGGGCGGTTCGGGGGCAATGAGCAGTTCTTC
cdr3_aa: CASTGRFGGNEQFF

clone_size: .
v_call: TRBV6-1
d_call: .
j_call: TRBJ2-1
cdr3_nt: TGTGCCAGCAGGAAAGACAGCTACAATGAGCAGTTCTTC
cdr3_aa: CASRKDSYNEQFF

clone_size: .
v_call: TRBV14
d_call: .
j_call: TRBJ1-3
cdr3_nt: TGTGCCAGCAGCCAAGATCTGTCAGGTGGAAACACCATATATTTT
cdr3_aa: CASSQDLSGGNTIYF

clone_size: .
v_call: TRBV5-4
d_call: .
j_call: TRBJ1-2
cdr3_nt: TGTGCCAGCAGCTTGCGGCAGACGGCCAACTATGGCTACACCTTC
cdr3_aa: CASSLRQTANYGYTF

clone_size: .
v_call: TRBV7-6
d_call: TRBD2
j_call: TRBJ2-7
cdr3_nt: TGTGCCAGCAGCTTAGATATTGCGGGAGGGCCAGGCGAGCAGTACTTC
cdr3_aa: CASSLDIAGGPGEQYF

clone_size: .
v_call: TRBV27
d_call: TRBD2
j_call: TRBJ2-3
cdr3_nt: TGTGCCAGCAGTTTTTTGGGGACTAGCTTTGATACGCAGTATTTT
cdr3_aa: CASSFLGTSFDTQYF

clone_size: few
v_call: TRBV25-1
d_call: .
j_call: TRBJ1-1
cdr3_nt: TGTGCCAGCAGACTAGACAGGACGAACACTGAAGCTTTCTTT
cdr3_aa: CASRLDRTNTEAFF

clone_size: few
v_call: TRBV19
d_call: .
j_call: TRBJ2-2
cdr3_nt: TGTGCCAGTAGTATTCGGGGTAACGGGGAGCTGTTTTTT
cdr3_aa: CASSIRGNGELFF